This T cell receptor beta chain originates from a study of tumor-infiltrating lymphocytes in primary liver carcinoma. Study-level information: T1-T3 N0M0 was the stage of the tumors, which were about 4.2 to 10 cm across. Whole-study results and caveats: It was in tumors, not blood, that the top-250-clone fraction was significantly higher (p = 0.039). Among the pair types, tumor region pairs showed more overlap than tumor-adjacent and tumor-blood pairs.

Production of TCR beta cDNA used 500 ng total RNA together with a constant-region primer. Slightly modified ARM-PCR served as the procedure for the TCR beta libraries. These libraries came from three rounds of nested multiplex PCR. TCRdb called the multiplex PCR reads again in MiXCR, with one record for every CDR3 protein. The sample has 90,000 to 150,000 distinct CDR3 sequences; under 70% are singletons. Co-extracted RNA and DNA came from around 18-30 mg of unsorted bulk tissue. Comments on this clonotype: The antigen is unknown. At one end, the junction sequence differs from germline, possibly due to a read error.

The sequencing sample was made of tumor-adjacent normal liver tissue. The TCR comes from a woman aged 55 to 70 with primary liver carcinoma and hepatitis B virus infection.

The CDR3 nucleotides read TGTGCCAGCTCACCTAAGTATGATCACACCGGGGACCTGTTTTTT. Amino acid sequence: CASSPKYDHTGDLFF. V gene TRBV18 combines with J gene TRBJ2-2; D possibly uses TRBD1 or TRBD2 (5 bases each). This CDR3 is 15 amino acids long. In germline, CDR1 is KGHSH, CDR2 LQKENI.